Listed below are T cell receptor beta chains from one sample, sequenced in a study of identical twins. TCRdb analysed the 5' RACE reads with MiXCR anew, one entry per CDR3 protein. The sample holds a few hundred thousand distinct CDR3 sequences, 8% to 11% seen once. The sequencing input was memory T cells sorted from blood. These receptors all come from a man between 50 and 59 years old in good health. CDR3s include the opening cysteine and the closing phenylalanine or tryptophan. The D gene is left open where the match is weak. The size entry is marked missing in some rows and otherwise reads once, few, many or a size class.

>TRBD1|TRBJ1-4|NA|TRBV7-9
CASSSRQGASGLEKLFF
TGTGCCAGCAGCTCAAGACAGGGCGCCTCGGGTTTGGAAAAACTGTTTTTT
>NA|TRBJ2-1|few|TRBV5-1
CASSPLRVGDYNEQFF
TGCGCCAGCAGCCCACTCAGGGTTGGGGACTACAATGAGCAGTTCTTC
>TRBD2|TRBJ2-7|many|TRBV24-1
CATSDPRGSGAREQYF
TGTGCCACCAGTGACCCCCGGGGTAGCGGGGCGCGAGAGCAGTACTTC
>NA|TRBJ2-1|many|TRBV4-2
CASNGASNEQFF
TGTGCCAGCAACGGGGCTAGTAATGAGCAGTTCTTC
>NA|TRBJ1-1|few|TRBV7-2
CASSQGRGGNTEAFF
TGTGCCAGCAGCCAGGGCCGGGGGGGGAACACTGAAGCTTTCTTT
>TRBD1|TRBJ1-1|NA|TRBV18
CASSTGGFRNTEAFF
TGTGCCAGCTCGACAGGGGGCTTTAGGAACACTGAAGCTTTCTTT
>TRBD1|TRBJ1-4|many|TRBV29-1
CSAGTGARANEKLFF
TGCAGCGCCGGGACAGGGGCAAGAGCTAATGAAAAACTGTTTTTT
>NA|TRBJ2-1|many|TRBV29-1
CSVAPAVGNEQFF
TGCAGCGTTGCCCCAGCGGTTGGGAATGAGCAGTTCTTC
>NA|TRBJ2-7|NA|TRBV19
CASSIGRVNAPTSYEQYF
TGTGCCAGTAGTATTGGAAGGGTCAACGCACCAACATCCTACGAGCAGTACTTC
>NA|TRBJ1-1|NA|TRBV18
CASSLLGLNTEAFF
TGTGCCAGCTCCCTGTTGGGTCTGAACACTGAAGCTTTCTTT
>NA|TRBJ1-2|NA|TRBV6-1
CASTLAQRANWWYGYTF
TGTGCCAGCACCCTGGCTCAGAGGGCCAATTGGTGGTATGGCTACACCTTC
>NA|TRBJ1-2|few|TRBV2
CASRQDSANYGYTF
TGTGCCAGCAGACAGGACTCAGCTAACTATGGCTACACCTTC
>NA|TRBJ1-3|many|TRBV3-1
CASSQVQRAGNTIYF
TGTGCCAGCAGCCAAGTTCAACGGGCTGGAAACACCATATATTTT
>NA|TRBJ2-7|many|TRBV7-3
CASSLGGTQLPYEQYF
TGTGCCAGCAGCTTAGGGGGGACACAGTTACCCTACGAGCAGTACTTC
>TRBD1|TRBJ1-5|few|TRBV20-1
CSARDQARGSPQHF
TGCAGTGCTAGAGATCAGGCCAGGGGGTCTCCCCAGCATTTT
>NA|TRBJ2-1|many|TRBV30
CAWTETNYNEQFF
TGTGCCTGGACTGAAACCAATTACAATGAGCAGTTCTTC
>NA|TRBJ2-3|many|TRBV7-6
CASSFMTDTQYF
TGTGCCAGCAGCTTTATGACAGATACGCAGTATTTT
>NA|TRBJ1-5|NA|TRBV5-5
CASSFSGLEPQHF
TGTGCCAGCAGCTTCTCCGGCCTGGAGCCCCAGCATTTT
>NA|TRBJ2-1|NA|TRBV21-1
CASSKARPSSYNEQFF
TGTGCCAGCAGCAAAGCCCGGCCCAGCTCCTACAATGAGCAGTTCTTC
>NA|TRBJ2-5|few|TRBV20-1
CSARDPGGPGETQYF
TGCAGTGCTAGAGATCCCGGCGGGCCGGGGGAGACCCAGTACTTC
>NA|TRBJ2-5|NA|TRBV14
CASSQERRQVQETQYF
TGTGCCAGCAGCCAAGAACGGAGACAAGTTCAAGAGACCCAGTACTTC
>NA|TRBJ2-2|NA|TRBV7-9
CASSQGQVTGELFF
TGTGCCAGCAGCCAAGGACAAGTCACCGGGGAGCTGTTTTTT
>NA|TRBJ2-1|NA|TRBV20-1
CRVKKDRDEQFF
TGCAGGGTTAAGAAGGATCGCGATGAGCAGTTCTTC
>NA|TRBJ2-7|NA|TRBV7-3
CASAKGEGYEQYF
TGTGCCAGCGCTAAAGGGGAAGGTTACGAGCAGTACTTC
>NA|TRBJ1-1|many|TRBV14
CASSQMPGELNTEAFF
TGTGCCAGCAGCCAGATGCCGGGGGAGTTGAACACTGAAGCTTTCTTT